One and the same sample provided the 19 T cell receptor beta chains below, sequenced in a study of blood T cell repertoires in COVID-19. Profiling relied on immunoSEQ multiplex PCR, and the TCRdb table lists in-frame clones only, not all of them. The sample shows roughly 75,000 clones, approximately 86% of them seen only once. The sequencing input was peripheral blood. These receptors came from a man aged 80 or over with COVID-19, enrolled during active disease.

The chain employs TRBV19 and TRBJ1-4; 7 nucleotides align to TRBD1. The J segment lost 4 bases and the V segment lost 5 bases, leaving 13 bases of the junction unmatched. Germline V lookup: CDR1 LNHDA, CDR2 SQIVND (reference sequence). The CDR3 length is 17 residues. This chain's CDR3 is CASSDKTGDEYNEKLFF. CDR3 coding DNA: TGTGCCAGTAGTGACAAAACAGGGGATGAATATAATGAAAAACTGTTTTTT.

This sequence joins TRBV6-1 and TRBJ1-2; D is perhaps TRBD1 (6 bases). This CDR3 contains 18 residues. The germline V gene encodes CDR1 MNHNS and CDR2 SASEGT. Trimming left V 3 bases short and J 2 bases short, with 22 bases between. The CDR3 region has the DNA TGTGCCAGCAGTGACGGACAGCACTTATTTCAGCTCAACTATGGCTACACCTTC. Translating gives CASSDGQHLFQLNYGYTF.

The V gene is TRBV5-6, the J gene TRBJ1-3; the match to TRBD1 covers 9 bases. The CDR3 consists of 15 residues. Germline CDR1 is SGHDT and CDR2 is YYEEEE. J lost 4 bases, V lost 3 bases, and 5 bases had no gene match. The CDR3 loop is CASSSDRGRGNTIYF. The CDR3 nucleotides are TGTGCCAGCAGCTCGGACAGGGGTCGAGGAAACACCATATATTTT.

The J gene is TRBJ1-5, the V gene TRBV7-9, with TRBD1 as a possible D gene (6 bases). The CDR3 is 13 residues long. The germline V gene has CDR1 SEHNR and CDR2 FQNEAQ (reference sequence). V lost 7 bases, J lost 2 bases, and 9 bases lay in between. This CDR3 reads CASTRGGNQPQHF. The CDR3 bases are TGTGCCAGCACCAGGGGCGGCAATCAGCCCCAGCATTTT.

The rearrangement uses TRBV9 and TRBJ1-4; no definite D call. V was clipped by 0 bases and J by 8 bases, with 14 bases between them. Germline V gives CDR1 SGDLS, CDR2 YYNGEE. This CDR3 contains 15 residues. CDR3 in DNA: TGTGCCAGCAGCGTAGGAGCCGAAGTTTGGGAAAAACTGTTTTTT. The encoded protein is CASSVGAEVWEKLFF. The full variable domain, rest sourced from reference TRBV9 and TRBJ1-4, is DSGVTQTPKHLITATGQRVTLRCSPRSGDLSVYWYQQSLDQGLQFLIQYYNGEERAKGNILERFSAQQFPDLHSELNLSSLELGDSALYFCASSVGAEVWEKLFFGSGTQLSVL.

V and J are TRBV11-2 and TRBJ1-1, with D perhaps TRBD1 (5 bases). Germline V lookup: CDR1 SGHAT, CDR2 FQNNGV. With 6 bases removed from V and 4 bases from J, the gap between germline ends came to 18 bases. The CDR3 is 15 residues long. The CDR3 is CASRPNPGGGTEAFF. In DNA, the CDR3 is TGTGCCAGCAGACCTAACCCGGGCGGGGGCACTGAAGCTTTCTTT.

For this clone: This sample includes further DNA sequences coding for the same CDR3. This rearrangement joins TRBV18 to TRBJ1-2; 8 positions match TRBD1. The germline gives CDR1 KGHSH, CDR2 LQKENI. The J segment lost 4 bases and the V segment lost 3 bases, leaving 7 bases of the junction unmatched. The CDR3 loop spans 15 amino acids. CDR3 loop: CASSPEGQGGYGYTF. The CDR3 bases are TGTGCCAGCTCACCCGAAGGACAGGGCGGCTATGGCTACACCTTC.

V and J are TRBV6-5 and TRBJ1-2; the D gene is possibly TRBD1 (5 bases). Germline loops: CDR1 MNHEY, CDR2 SVGAGI. The V and J ends lost 6 bases and 8 bases respectively, with 10 bases between them. The CDR3 runs to 11 residues. The CDR3 loop is CASRDIRGYTF. In DNA form, the CDR3 reads TGTGCCAGCAGGGACATTCGGGGCTACACCTTC.

The genes are TRBV18 and TRBJ1-2; D may be TRBD1 (5 bases). The V gene lost 3 bases and the J gene lost 6 bases, with 14 bases spanning the gap. CDR3 length: 14 residues. Germline CDR1 is KGHSH and CDR2 is LQKENI. CDR3 nucleotides: TGTGCCAGCTCACCCGCGGGGCGCGGTGATGGCTACACCTTC. Encoded protein: CASSPAGRGDGYTF. Full variable domain (rest looked up from reference TRBV18 and TRBJ1-2): NAGVMQNPRHLVRRRGQEARLRCSPMKGHSHVYWYRQLPEEGLKFMVYLQKENIIDESGMPKERFSAEFPKEGPSILRIQQVVRGDSAAYFCASSPAGRGDGYTFGSGTRLTVV.

The CDR3 nucleotides are TGTGCCAGCAGCCGCGGCGGGGGGACCTACAATGAGCAGTTCTTC. It specifies CASSRGGGTYNEQFF. The chain has TRBV7-9 and TRBJ2-1; 8 nucleotides agree with TRBD2. The germline V gene encodes CDR1 SEHNR and CDR2 FQNEAQ (reference sequence). The CDR3 extends over 15 amino acids. The junction had 5 bases not matched to a gene; V was cut back by 5 bases and J by 2 bases.

CDR3 DNA sequence: TGTGCCAGCAGCCCGGACAATTTGAACACTGAAGCTTTCTTT. As protein: CASSPDNLNTEAFF. The chain combines TRBV7-3 with TRBJ1-1; tentative D call: TRBD1 (5 bases). Germline CDR1 is SGHTA and CDR2 is FQGTGA. The V end was cut by 5 bases, the J end by 0 bases, with 10 bases between. The CDR3 is 14 amino acids.

A word on this clone: This sample includes further DNA sequences coding for the same CDR3. The gene calls are TRBV5-1 and TRBJ2-5, with D perhaps TRBD2 (6 bases). Between the trimmed V and J ends, which lost 2 bases and 5 bases, there was a span of 10 bases. CDR3 length: 13 amino acids. Germline V gene lookup returns CDR1 SGHRS and CDR2 YFSETQ. For the CDR3, the DNA is TGCGCCAGCAGCTTAGGTGGGGGGGAGACCCAGTACTTC. It encodes CASSLGGGETQYF.

This clone has only one observation. The chain joins TRBV28 to TRBJ2-1; TRBD2 might be the D (6 bases). The CDR3 is made up of 13 amino acids. The germline CDR1 and CDR2 sequences are MDHEN and SYDVKM. Trimming left V 7 bases short and J 5 bases short, with 12 bases between. Here the CDR3 DNA reads TGTGCCAGCACGGGGGACTTCCACAATGAGCAGTTCTTC. It specifies CASTGDFHNEQFF.

The chain uses TRBV21-1 and TRBJ1-2; TRBD1 was called by the table and not checked on the DNA. TRBV21-1 is reported as a pseudogene. CDR3 length: 15 amino acids. The CDR3 protein is CASSNWGTGGKGYTF. The CDR3 bases are TGTGCCAGCAGCAATTGGGGGACAGGGGGCAAGGGCTACACCTTC.

V is TRBV7-9 and J is TRBJ2-3; TRBD2 is a possible D gene (6 bases). CDR1 SEHNR and CDR2 FQNEAQ come from the germline V gene (reference sequence). V shed 5 bases and J shed 1 base, with 16 bases lying between them. This CDR3 has 16 residues. CDR3 protein: CASSLGTYPGTDTQYF. The CDR3 DNA reads TGTGCCAGCAGCCTAGGGACTTACCCCGGCACAGATACGCAGTATTTT.

This clone was seen a single time. This chain links TRBV19 with TRBJ1-4, with a tentative D call TRBD1 (5 bases). This CDR3 contains 19 residues. V was cut by 4 bases and J by 0 bases, with 21 bases left in between. Germline CDR1 is LNHDA and CDR2 is SQIVND (reference sequence). CDR3 residues: CASSTAHFGGSPTNEKLFF. Here the CDR3 DNA reads TGTGCCAGTAGTACCGCCCACTTCGGGGGTTCCCCAACTAATGAAAAACTGTTTTTT.

This chain uses TRBV10-3 with TRBJ1-1; 12 bases fit TRBD1. Germline V CDR1 and CDR2: ENHRY, SYGVKD. Trimming cost V 10 bases and J 0 bases; bases outside gene matches: 12. The CDR3 consists of 17 residues. The CDR3 region is CATRLGTGGTLNTEAFF. The CDR3 DNA reads TGTGCCACCAGGTTGGGGACAGGGGGCACACTGAACACTGAAGCTTTCTTT.

The chain has TRBV10-3 and TRBJ2-3, with a weak D call TRBD1 (6 bases). V was trimmed by 2 bases and J by 6 bases, leaving 18 bases between them. The CDR3 has 16 amino acids. Germline CDR1 reads ENHRY; CDR2 reads SYGVKD. The CDR3 loop is CAISERDTSTEDTQYF. CDR3 DNA: TGTGCCATCAGTGAGAGGGACACCTCAACGGAGGATACGCAGTATTTT.

The chain recombines TRBV6-2 or TRBV6-3 with TRBJ1-2; 9 bases line up with TRBD1. Looked up from germline, CDR1 is MNHEY and CDR2 is SVGEGT. After removal of 0 bases from V and 2 bases from J, the junction contained 1 base not matched to a gene. This CDR3 region has 15 residues. The CDR3 DNA reads TGTGCCAGCAGTTACTCGGGACAGGGAAACTATGGCTACACCTTC. Translating it yields CASSYSGQGNYGYTF.